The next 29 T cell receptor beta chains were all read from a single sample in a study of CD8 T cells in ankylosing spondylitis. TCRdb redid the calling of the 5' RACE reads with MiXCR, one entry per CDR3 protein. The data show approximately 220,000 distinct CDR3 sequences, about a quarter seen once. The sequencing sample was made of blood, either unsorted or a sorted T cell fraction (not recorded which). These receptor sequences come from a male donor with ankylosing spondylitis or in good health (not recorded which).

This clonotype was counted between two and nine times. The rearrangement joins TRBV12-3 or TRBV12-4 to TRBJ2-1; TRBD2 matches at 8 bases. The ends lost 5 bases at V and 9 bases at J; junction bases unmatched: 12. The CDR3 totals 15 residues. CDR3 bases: TGTGCCAGCAGTGAAAGCGGGAGCCGGTCGGTTGAGCAGTTCTTC. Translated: CASSESGSRSVEQFF.

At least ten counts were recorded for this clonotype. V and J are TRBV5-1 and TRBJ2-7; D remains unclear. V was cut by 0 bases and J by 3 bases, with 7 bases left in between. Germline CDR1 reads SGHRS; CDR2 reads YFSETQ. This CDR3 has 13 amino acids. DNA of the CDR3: TGCGCCAGCAGCTTGGGTGGGGACTACGAGCAGTACTTC. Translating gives CASSLGGDYEQYF.

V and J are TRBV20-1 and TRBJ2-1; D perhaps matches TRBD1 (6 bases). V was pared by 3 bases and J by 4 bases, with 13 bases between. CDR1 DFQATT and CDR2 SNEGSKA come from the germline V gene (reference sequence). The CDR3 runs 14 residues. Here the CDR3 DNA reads TGCAGTGCTAGGGGGGCCGAGGGATACAATGAGCAGTTCTTC. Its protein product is CSARGAEGYNEQFF.

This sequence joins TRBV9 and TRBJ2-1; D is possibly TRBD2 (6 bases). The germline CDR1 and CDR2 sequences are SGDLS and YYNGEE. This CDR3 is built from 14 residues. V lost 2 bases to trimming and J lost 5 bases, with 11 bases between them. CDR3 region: CASSVSGVNNEQFF. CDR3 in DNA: TGTGCCAGCAGCGTCTCGGGAGTTAACAATGAGCAGTTCTTC.

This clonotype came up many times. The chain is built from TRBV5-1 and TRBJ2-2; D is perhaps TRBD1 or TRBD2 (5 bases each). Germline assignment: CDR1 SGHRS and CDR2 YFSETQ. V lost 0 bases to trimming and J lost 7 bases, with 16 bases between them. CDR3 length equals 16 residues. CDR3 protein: CASSLEVVPGRGELFF. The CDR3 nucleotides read TGCGCCAGCAGCTTGGAGGTCGTCCCGGGGCGCGGGGAGCTGTTTTTT.

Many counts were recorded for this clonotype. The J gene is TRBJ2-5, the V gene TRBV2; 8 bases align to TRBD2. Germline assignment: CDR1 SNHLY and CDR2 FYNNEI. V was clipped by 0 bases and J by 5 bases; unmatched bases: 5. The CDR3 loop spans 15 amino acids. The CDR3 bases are TGTGCCAGCAGTGAAGCCGGGAGGGGCGGGGAGACCCAGTACTTC. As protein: CASSEAGRGGETQYF.

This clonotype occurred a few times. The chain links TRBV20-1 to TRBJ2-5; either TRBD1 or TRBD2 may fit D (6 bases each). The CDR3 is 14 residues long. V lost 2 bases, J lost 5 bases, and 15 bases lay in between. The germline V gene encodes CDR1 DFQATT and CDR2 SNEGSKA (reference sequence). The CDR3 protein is CSARPSGAWETQYF. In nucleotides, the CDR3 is TGCAGTGCTAGACCATCGGGGGCGTGGGAGACCCAGTACTTC.

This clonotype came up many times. Here the CDR3 reads CASCLDRDLNEQYF. The CDR3 nucleotides read TGTGCCAGCTGTCTAGACAGGGATTTGAACGAGCAGTACTTC. The chain employs TRBV12-3 or TRBV12-4 and TRBJ2-7, with 7 bases identical to TRBD1. The CDR3 totals 14 residues. Trimming at V came to 8 bases and at J to 5 bases, leaving 12 bases not matched to a gene.

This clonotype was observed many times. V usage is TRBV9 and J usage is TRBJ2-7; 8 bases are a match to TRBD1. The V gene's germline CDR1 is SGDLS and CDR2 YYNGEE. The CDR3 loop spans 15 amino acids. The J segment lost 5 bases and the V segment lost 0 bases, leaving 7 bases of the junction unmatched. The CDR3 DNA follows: TGTGCCAGCAGCGTAGGGCCAGGGGGCTTCAACGAGCAGTACTTC. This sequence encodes CASSVGPGGFNEQYF.

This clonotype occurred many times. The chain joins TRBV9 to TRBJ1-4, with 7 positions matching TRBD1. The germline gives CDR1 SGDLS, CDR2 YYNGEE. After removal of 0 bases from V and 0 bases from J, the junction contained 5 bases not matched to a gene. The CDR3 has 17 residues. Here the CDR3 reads CASSVGGQKATNEKLFF. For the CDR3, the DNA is TGTGCCAGCAGCGTAGGGGGACAGAAAGCAACTAATGAAAAACTGTTTTTT.

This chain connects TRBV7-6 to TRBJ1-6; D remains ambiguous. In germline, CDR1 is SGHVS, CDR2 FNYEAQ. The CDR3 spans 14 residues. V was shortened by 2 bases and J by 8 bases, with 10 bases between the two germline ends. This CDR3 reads CASSLRSLDSPLHF. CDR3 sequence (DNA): TGTGCCAGCAGCTTAAGATCCCTGGATTCACCCCTCCACTTT.

The CDR3 region has the DNA TGTGCCAGCAGCCCTCGGGTCAGGGGGGGAGAGACCCAGTACTTC. It translates to CASSPRVRGGETQYF. The chain joins TRBV12-3 or TRBV12-4 to TRBJ2-5; either TRBD1 or TRBD2 may fit D (7 bases each). The CDR3 is made up of 15 amino acids. Trimming took 6 bases from V and 4 from J, leaving 18 bases between them.

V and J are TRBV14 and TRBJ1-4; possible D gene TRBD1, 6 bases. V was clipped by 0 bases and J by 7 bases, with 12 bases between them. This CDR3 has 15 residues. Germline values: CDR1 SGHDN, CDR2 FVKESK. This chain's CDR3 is CASSQDQAGAEKLFF. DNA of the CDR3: TGTGCCAGCAGCCAAGATCAGGCAGGGGCTGAAAAACTGTTTTTT.

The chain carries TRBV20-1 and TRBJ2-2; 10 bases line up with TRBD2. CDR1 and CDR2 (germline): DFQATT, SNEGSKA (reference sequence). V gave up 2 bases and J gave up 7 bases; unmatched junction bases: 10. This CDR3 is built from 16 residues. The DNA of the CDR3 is TGCAGTGCTAGACCCCCGGGACTAGCGTTTCACGGGGAGCTGTTTTTT. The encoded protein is CSARPPGLAFHGELFF.

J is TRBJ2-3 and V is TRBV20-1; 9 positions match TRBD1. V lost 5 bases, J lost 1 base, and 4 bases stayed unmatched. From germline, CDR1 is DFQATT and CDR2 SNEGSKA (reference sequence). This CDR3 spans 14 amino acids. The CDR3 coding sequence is TGCAGTGCTGATACAGGGGGCGGCACAGATACGCAGTATTTT. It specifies CSADTGGGTDTQYF.

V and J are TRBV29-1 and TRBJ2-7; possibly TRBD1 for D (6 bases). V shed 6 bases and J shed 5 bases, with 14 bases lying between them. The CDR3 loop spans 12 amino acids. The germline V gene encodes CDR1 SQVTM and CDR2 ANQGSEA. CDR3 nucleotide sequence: TGCAGCGTCAGGGGCGCGGGCGACGAGCAGTACTTC. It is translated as CSVRGAGDEQYF.

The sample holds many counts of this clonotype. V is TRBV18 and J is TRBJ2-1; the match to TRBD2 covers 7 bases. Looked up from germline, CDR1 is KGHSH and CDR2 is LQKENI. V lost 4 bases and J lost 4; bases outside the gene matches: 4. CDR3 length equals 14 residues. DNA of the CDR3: TGTGCCAGCTCACTTTCTAGCGGTTACAATGAGCAGTTCTTC. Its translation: CASSLSSGYNEQFF.

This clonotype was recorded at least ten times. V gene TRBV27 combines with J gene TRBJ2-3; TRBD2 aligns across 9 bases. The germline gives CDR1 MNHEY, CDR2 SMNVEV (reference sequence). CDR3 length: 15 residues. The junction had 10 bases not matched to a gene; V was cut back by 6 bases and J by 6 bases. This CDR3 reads CASSLGTSRGDTQYF. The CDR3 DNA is TGTGCCAGCAGCCTCGGGACTAGCCGAGGGGATACGCAGTATTTT.

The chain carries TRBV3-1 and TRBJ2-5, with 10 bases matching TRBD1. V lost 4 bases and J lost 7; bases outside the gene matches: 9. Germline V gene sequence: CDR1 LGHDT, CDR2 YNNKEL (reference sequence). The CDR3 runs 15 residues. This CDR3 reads CASSPTGGFESTQYF. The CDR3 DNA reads TGTGCCAGCAGCCCGACAGGGGGCTTCGAATCGACCCAGTACTTC.

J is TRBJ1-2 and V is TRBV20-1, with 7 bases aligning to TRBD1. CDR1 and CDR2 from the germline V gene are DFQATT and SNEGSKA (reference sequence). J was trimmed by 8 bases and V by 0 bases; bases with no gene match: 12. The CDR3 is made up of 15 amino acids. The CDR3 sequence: CSARDPRKGAKGYTF. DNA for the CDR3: TGCAGTGCTAGAGATCCACGGAAGGGGGCGAAGGGCTACACCTTC.

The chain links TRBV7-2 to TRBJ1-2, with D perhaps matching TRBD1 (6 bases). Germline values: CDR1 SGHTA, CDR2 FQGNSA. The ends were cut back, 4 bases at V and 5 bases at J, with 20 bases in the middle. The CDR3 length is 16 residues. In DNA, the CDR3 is TGTGCCAGCAGCTGGACCCCAAGGGGGGTCCAGTATGGCTACACCTTC. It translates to CASSWTPRGVQYGYTF.

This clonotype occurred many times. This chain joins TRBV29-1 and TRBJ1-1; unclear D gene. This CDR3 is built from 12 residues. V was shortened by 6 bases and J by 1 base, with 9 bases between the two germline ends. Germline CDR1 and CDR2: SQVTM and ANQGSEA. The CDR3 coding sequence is TGCAGCGTGCGACACACGAACACTGAAGCTTTCTTT. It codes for CSVRHTNTEAFF.

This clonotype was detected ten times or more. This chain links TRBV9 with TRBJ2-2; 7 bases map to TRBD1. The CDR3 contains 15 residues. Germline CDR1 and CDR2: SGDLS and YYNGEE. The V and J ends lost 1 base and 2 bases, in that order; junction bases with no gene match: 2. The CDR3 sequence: CASSVNRGNTGELFF. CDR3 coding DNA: TGTGCCAGCAGCGTAAACAGGGGAAACACCGGGGAGCTGTTTTTT.

CDR3 sequence reads: CASSPPGQGSQETQYF. The DNA for the CDR3 is TGTGCCAGCTCACCACCAGGGCAGGGATCCCAAGAGACCCAGTACTTC. The chain uses TRBV18 and TRBJ2-5, with D tentatively TRBD1 (5 bases). There are 16 residues in the CDR3. Germline V gene sequence: CDR1 KGHSH, CDR2 LQKENI. V lost 0 bases and J 1 base, leaving 12 bases between the germline ends. Together with reference TRBV18 and TRBJ2-5, the CDR3 gives the full variable domain: NAGVMQNPRHLVRRRGQEARLRCSPMKGHSHVYWYRQLPEEGLKFMVYLQKENIIDESGMPKERFSAEFPKEGPSILRIQQVVRGDSAAYFCASSPPGQGSQETQYFGPGTRLLVL.

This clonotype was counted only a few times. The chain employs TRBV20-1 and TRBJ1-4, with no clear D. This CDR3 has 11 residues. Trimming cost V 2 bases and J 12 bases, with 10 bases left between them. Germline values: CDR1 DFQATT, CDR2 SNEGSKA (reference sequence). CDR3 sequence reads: CSARTLGELFF. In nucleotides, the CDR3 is TGCAGTGCTAGAACGCTAGGTGAACTGTTTTTT.

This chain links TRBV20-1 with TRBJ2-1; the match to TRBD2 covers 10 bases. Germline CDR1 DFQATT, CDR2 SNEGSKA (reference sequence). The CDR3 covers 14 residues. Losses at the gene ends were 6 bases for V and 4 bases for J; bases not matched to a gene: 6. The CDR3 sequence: CSAALAGLYNEQFF. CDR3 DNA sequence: TGCAGTGCGGCACTAGCGGGACTGTACAATGAGCAGTTCTTC.

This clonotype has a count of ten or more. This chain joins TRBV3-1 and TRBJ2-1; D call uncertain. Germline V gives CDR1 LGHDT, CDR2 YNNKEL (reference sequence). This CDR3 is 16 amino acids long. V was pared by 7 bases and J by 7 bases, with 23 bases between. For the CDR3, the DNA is TGTGCCAGCAACCCTTTTTATAGCTTGGTGGAGAATGAGCAGTTCTTC. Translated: CASNPFYSLVENEQFF.

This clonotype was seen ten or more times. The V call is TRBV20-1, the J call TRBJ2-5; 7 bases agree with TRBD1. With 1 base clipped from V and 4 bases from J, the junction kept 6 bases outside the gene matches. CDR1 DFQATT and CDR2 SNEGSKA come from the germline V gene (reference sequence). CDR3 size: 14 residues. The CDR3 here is CSARAEGALETQYF. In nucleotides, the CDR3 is TGCAGTGCTAGAGCAGAGGGGGCATTAGAGACCCAGTACTTC.

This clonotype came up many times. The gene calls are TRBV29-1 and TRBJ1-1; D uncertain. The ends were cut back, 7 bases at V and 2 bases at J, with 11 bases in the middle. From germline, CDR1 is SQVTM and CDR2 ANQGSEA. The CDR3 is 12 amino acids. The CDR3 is CSARHGNTEAFF. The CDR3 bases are TGCAGCGCCAGACACGGCAACACTGAAGCTTTCTTT.